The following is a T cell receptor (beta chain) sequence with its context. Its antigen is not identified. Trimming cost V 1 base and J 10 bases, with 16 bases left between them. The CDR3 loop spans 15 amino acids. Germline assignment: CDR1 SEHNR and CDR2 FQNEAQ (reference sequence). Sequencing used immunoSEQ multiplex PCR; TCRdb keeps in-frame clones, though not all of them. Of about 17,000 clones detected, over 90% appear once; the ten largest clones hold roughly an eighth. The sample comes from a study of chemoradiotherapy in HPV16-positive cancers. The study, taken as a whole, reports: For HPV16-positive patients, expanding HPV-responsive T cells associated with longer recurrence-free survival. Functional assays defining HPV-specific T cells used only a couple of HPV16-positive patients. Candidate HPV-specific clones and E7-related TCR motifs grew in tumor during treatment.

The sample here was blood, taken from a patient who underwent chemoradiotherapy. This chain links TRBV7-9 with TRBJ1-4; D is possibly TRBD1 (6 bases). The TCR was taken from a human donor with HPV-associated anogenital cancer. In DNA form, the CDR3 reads TGTGCCAGCAGCTTAGATGCAGGGGAGTCTGGAAAACTGTTTTTT. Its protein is CASSLDAGESGKLFF.